One sample yielded the 23 T cell receptor beta chains listed below, sequenced in a study of regulatory T cells in long-lasting Graves disease. Construction of the TCR beta libraries employed iRepertoire HTBI primers in conjunction with Arm-PCR of CDR3 regions. MiXCR was run by TCRdb on the multiplex PCR reads, yielding one entry per CDR3 protein. The table includes approximately 300,000 distinct CDR3 sequences, 18% detected once. Time point denoted: newly diagnosed GD, antithyroid drugs for less than 3 months. After RNA was extracted from PBMCs, the TCR library was made from it. The sequencing here drew on peripheral blood mononuclear cells (PBMCs), taken at new diagnosis, from a patient treated with antithyroid drugs. These receptors originate from a female donor with Graves disease.

This clonotype was picked up many times. The V and J genes are TRBV12-3 or TRBV12-4 and TRBJ2-3; D unresolved. The CDR3 sequence is 15 residues long. V dropped 3 bases and J dropped 0 bases, with 10 bases sitting between them. The CDR3 region is CASSFYSQSTDTQYF. CDR3 nucleotides: TGTGCCAGCAGTTTTTATTCCCAGAGCACAGATACGCAGTATTTT.

This clonotype occurred many times. The J gene is TRBJ2-7, the V gene TRBV28, with 8 bases lining up with TRBD1. The germline CDR1 and CDR2 sequences are MDHEN and SYDVKM. CDR3 size: 16 residues. V lost 5 bases to trimming and J lost 5 bases; unmatched junction nucleotides: 14. CDR3 sequence: CASSRSPGGFLHEQYF. CDR3 nucleotide sequence: TGTGCCAGCAGTCGGAGCCCAGGGGGCTTCCTCCACGAGCAGTACTTC.

This clonotype was detected many times. The chain carries TRBV6-2 or TRBV6-3 and TRBJ1-1; D is unclear. This CDR3 comprises 13 residues. Germline values: CDR1 MNHEY, CDR2 SVGEGT. V shed 4 bases and J shed 1 base, with 7 bases lying between them. DNA for the CDR3: TGTGCCAGCAGTTTTCTACGGAACACTGAAGCTTTCTTT. This gives the protein CASSFLRNTEAFF.

This clonotype was found a few times. A much larger clonotype is one base distant, so this may be a read error. The V gene is TRBV6-5, the J gene TRBJ2-7; no clear D. With 0 bases removed from V and 0 bases from J, the gap between germline ends came to 18 bases. Germline assignment: CDR1 MNHEY and CDR2 SVGAGI. The CDR3 length is 18 residues. The CDR3 loop reads CASSYSAPHIADSYEQYF. DNA for the CDR3: TGTGCCAGCAGTTACTCGGCCCCCCACATCGCCGACTCCTACGAGCAGTACTTC.

V and J are TRBV27 and TRBJ2-3; 14 nucleotides match TRBD2. The CDR3 is 17 amino acids. V lost 6 bases to trimming and J lost 9 bases; unmatched junction nucleotides: 14. CDR1 is MNHEY, CDR2 SMNVEV, per germline (reference sequence). The CDR3: CASSSPETSGREDTQYF. As DNA, the CDR3 is TGTGCCAGCAGCTCTCCCGAGACTAGCGGGAGGGAAGACACGCAGTATTTT.

This clonotype was found many times. The chain links TRBV28 to TRBJ1-5; D unclear. Germline-derived CDR1 and CDR2 are MDHEN and SYDVKM. This CDR3 contains 13 residues. V gave up 6 bases and J gave up 7 bases, with 13 bases separating them. CDR3 sequence (DNA): TGTGCCAGCAGAACGGCGGGGTGGCAGCCCCAGCATTTT. Encoded protein: CASRTAGWQPQHF.

This clonotype was recorded at least ten times. The chain links TRBV12-3 or TRBV12-4 to TRBJ2-1; no definite D call. V lost 8 bases, J lost 3 bases, and 17 bases lay in between. The CDR3 is 15 residues long. The CDR3 spells CASLHVLEHYNEQFF. For the CDR3, the DNA is TGTGCCAGCCTCCACGTGTTGGAGCACTACAATGAGCAGTTCTTC.

V usage is TRBV24-1 and J usage is TRBJ2-1, with 8 bases aligning to TRBD2. V dropped 9 bases and J dropped 7; count of bases not matched to a gene: 4. This CDR3 contains 12 residues. Germline-derived CDR1 and CDR2 are KGHDR and SFDVKD. The CDR3 here is CATAGGANEQFF. The CDR3 nucleotides read TGTGCCACCGCCGGGGGGGCGAATGAGCAGTTCTTC.

The table lists this clonotype with many counts. The chain's CDR3 is CASSGLGPSYEQYF. In nucleotides, the CDR3 is TGTGCCAGCTCGGGACTAGGCCCATCCTACGAGCAGTACTTC. The chain recombines TRBV2 with TRBJ2-7, with TRBD2 identical over 8 bases. The CDR3 spans 14 residues. V lost 8 bases, J lost 1 base, and 7 bases stayed unmatched. The V gene's germline CDR1 is SNHLY and CDR2 FYNNEI.

The rearrangement links TRBV7-9 to TRBJ2-5, with D perhaps matching TRBD1 or TRBD2 (5 bases each). CDR1 and CDR2 (germline): SEHNR, FQNEAQ (reference sequence). V was shortened by 3 bases and J by 4 bases, with 12 bases between the two germline ends. The CDR3 has 14 residues. As DNA, the CDR3 is TGTGCCAGCAGCTTTGGCCCCGGGACAGAGACCCAGTACTTC. Its translation: CASSFGPGTETQYF.

Comment on this clonotype: One base separates it from a far larger clone, so it is likely a read error. V gene TRBV27 combines with J gene TRBJ2-1; 12 nucleotides line up with TRBD2. The CDR3 covers 16 residues. Germline V gene lookup returns CDR1 MNHEY and CDR2 SMNVEV (reference sequence). J gave up 10 bases and V 5 bases, and 12 bases lay outside the gene matches. The CDR3 sequence is CASSKGLAGGLSEQFF. The CDR3 DNA follows: TGTGCCAGCAGTAAGGGTCTAGCGGGAGGGCTTTCCGAGCAGTTCTTC.

This clonotype was counted many times. The chain has TRBV27 and TRBJ2-3; D call uncertain. Looked up from germline, CDR1 is MNHEY and CDR2 is SMNVEV (reference sequence). V lost 6 bases, J lost 7 bases, and 17 bases lay in between. The CDR3 is made up of 14 amino acids. The CDR3 region is CASSRDRVGNTQYF. The DNA of the CDR3 is TGTGCCAGCAGCCGAGATCGGGTGGGGAATACGCAGTATTTT.

This clonotype was counted many times. The V and J genes are TRBV19 and TRBJ1-1; weak D call: TRBD1 (5 bases). CDR1 and CDR2 from the germline V gene are LNHDA and SQIVND (reference sequence). This CDR3 has 15 residues. The V end was cut by 6 bases, the J end by 6 bases, with 20 bases between. The CDR3 sequence: CASRRDGGGTAEAFF. CDR3 nucleotide sequence: TGTGCCAGTAGAAGGGACGGCGGCGGTACGGCTGAAGCTTTCTTT.

This clonotype was counted at least ten times. The rearrangement uses TRBV5-1 and TRBJ1-1; no definite D call. Per the germline V gene, CDR1 is SGHRS and CDR2 is YFSETQ. V gave up 5 bases and J gave up 5 bases, with 19 bases separating them. The CDR3 covers 15 residues. In DNA form, the CDR3 reads TGCGCCAGCAGTCTCGGGAGGGCAAGAGAAACTGAAGCTTTCTTT. The encoded protein is CASSLGRARETEAFF.

This clonotype has ten or more counts. The chain uses TRBV28 and TRBJ1-5; D perhaps matches TRBD1 (5 bases). Germline CDR1 and CDR2: MDHEN and SYDVKM. The length of the CDR3 is 12 residues. Trimming took off 11 bases at V and 1 base at J, with 9 bases between the two ends. CDR3 sequence reads: CAARDSNQPQHF. The CDR3 bases are TGTGCCGCTCGGGACAGCAATCAGCCCCAGCATTTT. Based on the CDR3 plus reference TRBV28 and TRBJ1-5, the full variable domain is DVKVTQSSRYLVKRTGEKVFLECVQDMDHENMFWYRQDPGLGLRLIYFSYDVKMKEKGDIPEGYSVSREKKERFSLILESASTNQTSMYLCAARDSNQPQHFGDGTRLSIL.

This clonotype has at least ten counts. V and J are TRBV10-3 and TRBJ2-7, with 10 bases fitting TRBD2. The CDR3 has 13 residues. V shed 2 bases, J shed 7 bases, and the junction held 2 bases outside the gene matches. Germline assignment: CDR1 ENHRY and CDR2 SYGVKD. The CDR3 region is CAISEPTSGEQYF. In nucleotides, the CDR3 is TGTGCCATCAGTGAGCCGACTAGCGGGGAGCAGTACTTC.

This chain links TRBV20-1 with TRBJ2-1; perhaps TRBD2 as D (6 bases). The CDR3 length is 13 residues. CDR1 and CDR2 (germline): DFQATT, SNEGSKA (reference sequence). V lost 6 bases, J lost 5 bases, and 14 bases lay in between. CDR3 amino acids: CSALRLVDNEQFF. CDR3 DNA: TGCAGTGCACTGAGACTAGTCGACAATGAGCAGTTCTTC.

This clonotype was found many times. The chain couples TRBV29-1 to TRBJ2-7; 7 bases line up with TRBD2. CDR3 length: 16 residues. The J segment lost 3 bases and the V segment lost 1 base, leaving 12 bases of the junction unmatched. The germline V gene encodes CDR1 SQVTM and CDR2 ANQGSEA. The CDR3 loop reads CSVEVGGTGTYYEQYF. CDR3 coding DNA: TGCAGCGTTGAAGTGGGGGGGACCGGGACTTACTACGAGCAGTACTTC.

Ten or more counts support this clonotype. One end of the junction does not line up with germline, which may come from a read error. V is TRBV5-1 and J is TRBJ2-1, with D tentatively TRBD2 (5 bases). The germline V gene encodes CDR1 SGHRS and CDR2 YFSETQ. This CDR3 has 15 residues. The CDR3 DNA is TGCGCCAGCAGCTTGTTGGCAACGGGAAACAATGAACAGTTCTTC. It is translated as CASSLLATGNNEQFF.

Many counts were recorded for this clonotype. The chain recombines TRBV6-1 with TRBJ2-3; 7 bases agree with TRBD1. The germline V gene has CDR1 MNHNS and CDR2 SASEGT. This CDR3 has 14 amino acids. V was clipped by 5 bases and J by 3 bases; unmatched bases: 5. In DNA, the CDR3 is TGTGCCAGCAGTCCGTGGACAGGTACAGATACGCAGTATTTT. It yields the protein CASSPWTGTDTQYF.

This clonotype occurred many times. The chain joins TRBV4-2 to TRBJ2-7; 8 nucleotides line up with TRBD1. Germline assignment: CDR1 LGHNA and CDR2 YNFKEQ. V lost 4 bases to trimming and J lost 3 bases; unmatched junction nucleotides: 14. CDR3 length: 17 amino acids. CDR3 sequence reads: CASSRTAGTGENYEQYF. The CDR3 nucleotides read TGTGCCAGCAGCCGAACGGCGGGGACAGGAGAAAACTACGAGCAGTACTTC.

In the case of this clonotype: A much larger clone sits a single nucleotide away, making a read error possible. The chain combines TRBV29-1 with TRBJ2-3; TRBD1 aligns across 7 bases. In germline, CDR1 is SQVTM, CDR2 ANQGSEA. The CDR3 consists of 13 residues. The CDR3 region has the DNA TGCAGCGTTGCTTTTGTAGGGACAGATACGCGGTATTTT. As protein: CSVAFVGTDTRYF.

The CDR3 spells CASSLQGSGYTF. CDR3 bases: TGTGCCAGCAGCTTACAGGGATCTGGCTACACCTTC. V gene TRBV11-3 combines with J gene TRBJ1-2, with a weak D call TRBD1 (5 bases). This CDR3 is built from 12 residues. V was cut by 2 bases and J by 7 bases, with 8 bases left in between. Germline V gene lookup returns CDR1 SGHNT and CDR2 YENEEA.